One sample yielded the 32 T cell receptor beta chains listed below, sequenced in a study of regulatory T cells in long-lasting Graves disease (dated by TCRdb to the early 2020s). The time point tag for this specimen amounts to: newly diagnosed GD, antithyroid drugs for less than 3 months. For both TCR sequencing and RNA sequencing, RNA was extracted from PBMCs in TRIzol. The method behind the library was multiplex PCR. Sequencing instrument: Illumina HiSeq 4000. To build TCR beta libraries, CDR3 regions were amplified by Arm-PCR using iRepertoire HTBI primers. TCRdb ran its own pipeline on the public reads, namely fastp trimming at Q25 and MiXCR clone calling, and kept in-frame beta chains. CDR3 protein duplicates are merged, each entry listing the most common genes and DNA. This sample lists approximately 390,000 distinct CDR3 sequences; roughly 17% were detected once. The ten largest clonotypes hold 20% to 25% of the sample.

The same specimen was also included in a second study, on T cells in Graves' hyperthyroidism and ophthalmopathy.

Sequencing was performed on peripheral blood mononuclear cells (PBMCs), taken at new diagnosis, from a patient treated with antithyroid drugs. The receptors come from a young woman with Graves disease. Donor details come from another sample of the same person, matched by shared clones.

This clonotype was detected only a few times. This chain links TRBV7-8 with TRBJ1-4; D perhaps matches TRBD1 (6 bases). Looked up from germline, CDR1 is SGHVS and CDR2 is FQNEAQ. Trimming shortened V by 5 bases and J by 8 bases, and 18 bases separated the two germline ends. CDR3 length equals 15 residues. In DNA form, the CDR3 reads TGTGCCAGCAGCCCCGGAGGGGGGCGGAACGAAAAACTGTTTTTT. This gives the protein CASSPGGGRNEKLFF.

The table lists this clonotype with a few counts. The chain employs TRBV6-5 and TRBJ2-5, with 10 positions matching TRBD1. With 4 bases clipped from V and 1 base from J, the junction kept 3 bases outside the gene matches. CDR3 length: 15 amino acids. CDR1 and CDR2 from the germline V gene are MNHEY and SVGAGI. CDR3 coding DNA: TGTGCCAGCAGTTTTGGGACAGGGGCCCAAGAGACCCAGTACTTC. Protein: CASSFGTGAQETQYF.

This clonotype was seen at least ten times. The chain combines TRBV5-1 with TRBJ1-2, with D possibly TRBD1 on 5 matching bases. The CDR3 is made up of 14 amino acids. Germline-derived CDR1 and CDR2 are SGHRS and YFSETQ. Trimming took 0 bases from V and 2 from J, leaving 8 bases between them. The DNA of the CDR3 is TGCGCCAGCAGCTTGGGCGACAGCAACTATGGCTACACCTTC. Translation gives CASSLGDSNYGYTF. The full variable domain, its missing parts supplied by reference TRBV5-1 and TRBJ1-2, is KAGVTQTPRYLIKTRGQQVTLSCSPISGHRSVSWYQQTPGQGLQFLFEYFSETQRNKGNFPGRFSGRQFSNSRSEMNVSTLELGDSALYLCASSLGDSNYGYTFGSGTRLTVV.

The chain carries TRBV19 and TRBJ1-5; D gene unclear. V lost 3 bases and J 2 bases, leaving 8 bases between the germline ends. CDR1 LNHDA and CDR2 SQIVND come from the germline V gene (reference sequence). CDR3 length equals 14 residues. In DNA form, the CDR3 reads TGTGCCAGTAGTATTTTTGACGGCAATCAGCCCCAGCATTTT. It encodes CASSIFDGNQPQHF. The full variable domain, its missing parts supplied by reference TRBV19 and TRBJ1-5, is DGGITQSPKYLFRKEGQNVTLSCEQNLNHDAMYWYRQDPGQGLRLIYYSQIVNDFQKGDIAEGYSVSREKKESFPLTVTSAQKNPTAFYLCASSIFDGNQPQHFGDGTRLSIL.

This clonotype was picked up many times. V is TRBV27 and J is TRBJ1-1; no reliable D call. V lost 5 bases to trimming and J lost 0 bases, with 10 bases between them. The CDR3 covers 14 residues. Germline-derived CDR1 and CDR2 are MNHEY and SMNVEV (reference sequence). The CDR3 is CASSKARMNTEAFF. CDR3 bases: TGTGCCAGCAGTAAGGCGCGGATGAACACTGAAGCTTTCTTT.

This rearrangement joins TRBV20-1 to TRBJ2-6; no clear D. Germline CDR1 DFQATT, CDR2 SNEGSKA (reference sequence). CDR3 length equals 12 residues. V was cut by 3 bases and J by 3 bases, with 3 bases left in between. CDR3: CSASFGANVLTF. The CDR3, as DNA: TGCAGTGCTAGTTTTGGGGCCAACGTCCTGACTTTC.

V and J are TRBV6-1 and TRBJ2-7; TRBD2 aligns across 7 bases. Germline CDR1 and CDR2: MNHNS and SASEGT. This CDR3 comprises 12 residues. Trimming cost V 6 bases and J 3 bases; bases outside gene matches: 2. CDR3 sequence reads: CASRSGIYEQYF. CDR3 bases: TGTGCCAGCAGGAGCGGGATCTACGAGCAGTACTTC.

This clonotype was detected ten times or more. The rearrangement uses TRBV11-2 and TRBJ2-7; D gene ambiguous. The CDR3 is made up of 13 amino acids. V gave up 3 bases and J gave up 6 bases, with 12 bases separating them. Germline values: CDR1 SGHAT, CDR2 FQNNGV. CDR3 nucleotides: TGTGCCAGCAGCTTTAAGGGTCTTAGCGAGCAGTACTTC. It is translated as CASSFKGLSEQYF.

This clonotype was seen only a few times. The chain recombines TRBV6-4 with TRBJ2-3, with D perhaps being TRBD1 or TRBD2 (6 bases each). V lost 0 bases and J 4 bases, leaving 14 bases between the germline ends. The CDR3 is 16 residues long. CDR1 and CDR2 from the germline V gene are MRHNA and SNTAGT. The CDR3 here is CASSDSMEGGSDTQYF. CDR3 sequence (DNA): TGTGCCAGCAGTGACTCGATGGAGGGGGGCTCAGATACGCAGTATTTT.

This clonotype was recorded at least ten times. The chain joins TRBV19 to TRBJ1-5, with D possibly TRBD1 on 6 matching bases. CDR1 is LNHDA and CDR2 is SQIVND in the germline V gene (reference sequence). V lost 0 bases and J 1 base, leaving 7 bases between the germline ends. The CDR3 has 15 amino acids. Here the CDR3 DNA reads TGTGCCAGTAGTATAGACAGGGGAAGCAATCAGCCCCAGCATTTT. It codes for CASSIDRGSNQPQHF.

In this sample, this clonotype turned up a few times. In nucleotides, the CDR3 is TGCAGTGCGGGGGCCTACAATGAGCAGTTCTTC. Translating gives CSAGAYNEQFF. The chain recombines TRBV20-1 with TRBJ2-1, with D tentatively TRBD1 or TRBD2 (5 bases each). This CDR3 comprises 11 residues. Germline V gives CDR1 DFQATT, CDR2 SNEGSKA (reference sequence). Trimming took off 6 bases at V and 2 bases at J, with 5 bases between the two ends.

This chain uses TRBV28 with TRBJ1-5, with D possibly matching TRBD1 (6 bases). The CDR3 runs 15 residues. The germline V and J ends were trimmed by 5 bases and 6 bases, with 17 bases remaining between them. Germline-derived CDR1 and CDR2 are MDHEN and SYDVKM. The CDR3 is CASSKPLGGVQPQHF. In nucleotides, the CDR3 is TGTGCCAGCAGTAAACCTTTGGGGGGCGTTCAGCCCCAGCATTTT.

As regards this clonotype: A clone one base away is much larger, so this may be a read error. This rearrangement joins TRBV2 to TRBJ1-6; D is unresolved. The CDR3 totals 17 residues. V gave up 3 bases and J gave up 6 bases, with 18 bases separating them. CDR1 is SNHLY, CDR2 FYNNEI, per germline. Written as DNA, the CDR3 is TGTGCCAGCAGTGACCACTCGACCGGGCTGGGTAATTCACCCCTCCACTTT. It is translated as CASSDHSTGLGNSPLHF.

The chain couples TRBV5-1 to TRBJ2-7; D gene uncertain. The CDR3 has 14 amino acids. From germline, CDR1 is SGHRS and CDR2 YFSETQ. With 0 bases removed from V and 9 bases from J, the gap between germline ends came to 16 bases. CDR3 nucleotide sequence: TGCGCCAGCAGCTTGGGACACGCCGTCCACGGGCAGTACTTC. Its protein is CASSLGHAVHGQYF.

Comment on this clonotype: Its ends do not fully match the called genes, so a read error is possible. The rearrangement links TRBV4-1 to TRBJ1-6, with D possibly matching TRBD1 (5 bases). Looked up from germline, CDR1 is MGHRA and CDR2 is YSYEKL. The CDR3 runs 15 residues. The CDR3 loop reads CASSQGRGVNSPLHF. As DNA, the CDR3 is TGTGCCAGCAGCCAAGGTAGAGGGGTGAATTCACCCCTCCACTTT.

This clonotype has just a few counts. V usage is TRBV6-5 and J usage is TRBJ2-6; D remains ambiguous. CDR3 length: 18 amino acids. Germline V gives CDR1 MNHEY, CDR2 SVGAGI. The germline V and J ends were trimmed by 2 bases and 0 bases, with 14 bases remaining between them. The chain's CDR3 is CASSYVAGPLSGANVLTF. The CDR3 DNA reads TGTGCCAGCAGTTACGTTGCAGGACCACTCTCTGGGGCCAACGTCCTGACTTTC.

This clonotype was seen a few times. The V and J genes are TRBV24-1 and TRBJ2-4; perhaps TRBD1 as D (6 bases). Trimming took 7 bases from V and 1 from J, leaving 13 bases between them. Germline V lookup: CDR1 KGHDR, CDR2 SFDVKD. The CDR3 is made up of 15 amino acids. The CDR3 DNA follows: TGTGCCACCAGCCCCCGTCAGGGGGCCAAAAACATTCAGTACTTC. Translation: CATSPRQGAKNIQYF.

As concerns this clonotype: A far larger clone is just one base off, so this is likely a read error. This sequence joins TRBV5-1 and TRBJ2-5; 8 bases match TRBD2. Trimming at V came to 6 bases and at J to 11 bases, leaving 9 bases not matched to a gene. The CDR3 is 12 amino acids. Germline CDR1 is SGHRS and CDR2 is YFSETQ. The CDR3 loop is CASNGGAGEQYF. The CDR3 bases are TGCGCCAGCAACGGGGGGGCCGGTGAGCAGTACTTC.

The sample holds many counts of this clonotype. The gene calls are TRBV30 and TRBJ2-3; 8 positions agree with TRBD2. There are 15 residues in the CDR3. The V gene's germline CDR1 is GTSNPN and CDR2 SVGIG (reference sequence). Trimming cost V 0 bases and J 1 base; bases outside gene matches: 3. In nucleotides, the CDR3 is TGTGCCTGGAGTGTTACTAGCGGTGGCACAGATACGCAGTATTTT. Translating it yields CAWSVTSGGTDTQYF.

The V gene is TRBV27, the J gene TRBJ2-1; the match to TRBD1 covers 7 bases. The CDR3 consists of 12 residues. The germline V gene has CDR1 MNHEY and CDR2 SMNVEV (reference sequence). Losses at the gene ends were 5 bases for V and 7 bases for J; bases not matched to a gene: 2. In nucleotides, the CDR3 is TGTGCCAGCAGTAACAGGGGTAATGAGCAGTTCTTC. It yields the protein CASSNRGNEQFF.

Note on this clonotype: It is likely a read error: a sequence one base away is far more abundant. The genes are TRBV6-4 and TRBJ2-7; D gene unclear. The CDR3 is made up of 13 amino acids. CDR1 and CDR2 (germline): MRHNA, SNTAGT. CDR3 protein: CASSGGPLYEQHF. The CDR3 DNA follows: TGTGCCAGCAGTGGAGGTCCCCTCTACGAGCAGCACTTC.

The rearrangement links TRBV28 to TRBJ2-2; 9 bases are shared with TRBD2. Looked up from germline, CDR1 is MDHEN and CDR2 is SYDVKM. V shed 4 bases and J 0 bases; nucleotides not matched to a gene: 12. This CDR3 is 19 amino acids long. The chain's CDR3 is CASSSPPLLAGPNTGELFF. The CDR3 DNA reads as TGTGCCAGCAGTTCCCCTCCCCTTCTAGCGGGACCGAACACCGGGGAGCTGTTTTTT.

Ten or more counts support this clonotype. J is TRBJ2-3 and V is TRBV7-3, with D perhaps TRBD2 (6 bases). In germline, CDR1 is SGHTA, CDR2 FQGTGA. Trimming cost V 6 bases and J 0 bases, with 16 bases left between them. The CDR3 contains 16 residues. The CDR3 region is CASSRPTGASTDTQYF. CDR3 sequence (DNA): TGTGCCAGCAGTCGCCCAACGGGAGCTAGCACAGATACGCAGTATTTT.

The chain carries TRBV9 and TRBJ2-1; TRBD2 might be the D (6 bases). Trimming took 0 bases from V and 6 from J, leaving 13 bases between them. Looked up from germline, CDR1 is SGDLS and CDR2 is YYNGEE. The CDR3 runs to 15 residues. This CDR3 is CASSVAGAWSNEQFF. The DNA for the CDR3 is TGTGCCAGCAGCGTAGCGGGAGCCTGGAGCAATGAGCAGTTCTTC. The whole variable domain, remainder taken from reference TRBV9 and TRBJ2-1, is DSGVTQTPKHLITATGQRVTLRCSPRSGDLSVYWYQQSLDQGLQFLIQYYNGEERAKGNILERFSAQQFPDLHSELNLSSLELGDSALYFCASSVAGAWSNEQFFGPGTRLTVL.

This clonotype appeared many times. The rearrangement links TRBV6-5 to TRBJ1-2; perhaps TRBD1 as D (5 bases). Trimming stripped 2 bases from V and 7 bases from J, with 11 bases between. The CDR3 is 13 amino acids. The germline CDR1 and CDR2 sequences are MNHEY and SVGAGI. The CDR3 DNA reads as TGTGCCAGCAGTTACGGGACTGAGGCTGGCTACACCTTC. Translated: CASSYGTEAGYTF.

This clonotype was found many times. This sequence joins TRBV3-1 and TRBJ2-1, with TRBD2 matching 10 bases. Germline CDR1 LGHDT, CDR2 YNNKEL (reference sequence). CDR3 length: 16 amino acids. V was pared by 1 base and J by 3 bases, with 3 bases of the junction left unmatched. The CDR3 region is CASSQGTSGFYNEQFF. The CDR3 bases are TGTGCCAGCAGCCAAGGGACTAGCGGATTCTACAATGAGCAGTTCTTC.

The sample holds many counts of this clonotype. The gene calls are TRBV6-1 and TRBJ1-1; tentatively, D is TRBD1 (5 bases). This CDR3 spans 13 amino acids. Germline V gene data show CDR1 as MNHNS and CDR2 as SASEGT. With 7 bases removed from V and 5 bases from J, the gap between germline ends came to 14 bases. CDR3 sequence: CASTPGARTEAFF. DNA for the CDR3: TGTGCCAGCACCCCCGGGGCTCGGACTGAAGCTTTCTTT.

This clonotype was recorded at least ten times. The J gene is TRBJ2-5, the V gene TRBV6-1, with 9 bases that match TRBD1. CDR1 and CDR2 (germline): MNHNS, SASEGT. The CDR3 runs to 13 residues. V lost 5 bases and J lost 3; bases outside the gene matches: 1. The chain's CDR3 is CASSRQGEETQYF. The CDR3, as DNA: TGTGCCAGCAGTAGACAGGGGGAAGAGACCCAGTACTTC.

There are a few counts of this clonotype. CDR3 loop: CASSYTSGGVDTQYF. The DNA for the CDR3 is TGTGCCAGCAGTTATACTAGCGGGGGTGTGGATACGCAGTATTTT. This chain joins TRBV6-2 or TRBV6-3 and TRBJ2-3, with 11 bases fitting TRBD2. With 3 bases clipped from V and 6 bases from J, the junction kept 5 bases outside the gene matches. Germline CDR1 MNHEY, CDR2 SVGEGT. The CDR3 has 15 residues.

Ten or more counts support this clonotype. The rearrangement links TRBV28 to TRBJ2-1, with D maybe TRBD1 (5 bases). There are 15 residues in the CDR3. Germline V gives CDR1 MDHEN, CDR2 SYDVKM. V was cut by 3 bases and J by 0 bases, with 9 bases left in between. CDR3: CASSLTVISYNEQFF. CDR3 DNA: TGTGCCAGCAGTTTGACAGTGATCTCCTACAATGAGCAGTTCTTC.

There are many counts of this clonotype. The J gene is TRBJ2-3, the V gene TRBV7-9, with a tentative D call TRBD2 (6 bases). The CDR3 has 15 amino acids. The V end was cut by 1 base, the J end by 0 bases, with 8 bases between. Germline-derived CDR1 and CDR2 are SEHNR and FQNEAQ (reference sequence). The CDR3 protein is CASSLGGISTDTQYF. The CDR3 bases are TGTGCCAGCAGCTTAGGCGGGATTAGCACAGATACGCAGTATTTT.

The sample holds many counts of this clonotype. V usage is TRBV10-2 and J usage is TRBJ2-1; the D gene is possibly TRBD2 (6 bases). CDR1 and CDR2 (germline): WSHSY, SAAADI. This CDR3 region has 18 residues. Trimming removed 4 bases at V and 4 bases at J, with 23 bases between. Written as DNA, the CDR3 is TGCGCCAGCAGTGGGACACTAACTAGCAGCCGACTGTACAATGAGCAGTTCTTC. Amino acid sequence: CASSGTLTSSRLYNEQFF.